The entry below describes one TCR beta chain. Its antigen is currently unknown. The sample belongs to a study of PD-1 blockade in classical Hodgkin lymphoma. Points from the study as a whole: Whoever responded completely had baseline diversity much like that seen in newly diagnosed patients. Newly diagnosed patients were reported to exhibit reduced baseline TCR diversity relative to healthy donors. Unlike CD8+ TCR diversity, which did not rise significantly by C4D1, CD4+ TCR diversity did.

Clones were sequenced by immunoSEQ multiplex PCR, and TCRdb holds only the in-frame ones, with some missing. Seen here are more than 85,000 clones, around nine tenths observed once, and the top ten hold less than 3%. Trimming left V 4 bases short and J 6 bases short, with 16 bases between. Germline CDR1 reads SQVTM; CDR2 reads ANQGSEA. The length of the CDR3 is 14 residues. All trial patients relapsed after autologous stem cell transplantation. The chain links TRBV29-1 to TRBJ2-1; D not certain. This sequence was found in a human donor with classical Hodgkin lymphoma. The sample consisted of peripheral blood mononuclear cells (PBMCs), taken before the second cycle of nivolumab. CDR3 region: CSVVGFQRANEQFF. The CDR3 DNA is TGCAGCGTTGTGGGCTTTCAAAGAGCCAATGAGCAGTTCTTC.